This TCR beta chain was recorded in a study of blood T cell repertoires in COVID-19. On the study more broadly: The origin of the acute and convalescent COVID-19 samples was the United States, Italy and Spain.

Per the original data handling: Counts of nucleated cells, estimated from reference gene primer amplification, were obtained. Libraries were prepared by immunoSEQ multiplex PCR; TCRdb keeps only in-frame clonotypes and omits some of them. That table supplies the V and J calls and clone size; D and trimming were determined from the DNA. The sample records 100,000 or so clones, roughly 82% being singletons. The germline V gene encodes CDR1 MNHEY and CDR2 SMNVEV (reference sequence). The CDR3 loop spans 17 amino acids. Trimming took 6 bases from V and 3 from J; bases not matched to a gene: 9. The sequenced material came from peripheral blood. The chain joins TRBV27 to TRBJ2-3; 13 bases are a match to TRBD2. The sequence derives from a man older than 75 with acute or convalescent COVID-19. CDR3 region: CASSDRLAGGKTDTQYF. DNA for the CDR3: TGTGCCAGCAGCGACCGACTAGCGGGAGGCAAAACAGATACGCAGTATTTT.